What follows are 9 T cell receptor beta chains derived from one specimen sequenced in a study of response to subunit inactivated influenza vaccine. Each CDR3 protein is one row after TCRdb ran MiXCR on the RT-PCR reads. Here the sample spans under 750,000 distinct CDR3 sequences, about 12% being singletons. The sequencing used PBMCs from blood, collected on the day of vaccination. The origin of the receptors is a man aged 50-60 years who received an inactivated influenza vaccine.

There are a few counts of this clonotype. The chain couples TRBV7-9 to TRBJ2-7; 9 bases match TRBD1. This CDR3 contains 14 residues. V shed 5 bases and J 6 bases; nucleotides not matched to a gene: 8. Germline V CDR1 and CDR2: SEHNR, FQNEAQ (reference sequence). CDR3 sequence reads: CASSQRQGGGEQYF. Here the CDR3 DNA reads TGTGCCAGCAGCCAAAGACAGGGGGGAGGCGAGCAGTACTTC.

This clonotype occurred a few times. The chain employs TRBV20-1 and TRBJ2-5, with TRBD2 matching 11 bases. The CDR3 runs to 15 residues. CDR1 is DFQATT and CDR2 is SNEGSKA in the germline V gene (reference sequence). J lost 3 bases, V lost 6 bases, and 9 bases had no gene match. The DNA for the CDR3 is TGCAGTGCCCAAGCACTAGCGGGGGTCAAAGAGACCCAGTACTTC. Its protein is CSAQALAGVKETQYF.

The chain combines TRBV5-1 with TRBJ2-5; TRBD1 is a possible D gene (6 bases). Trimming cost V 0 bases and J 3 bases, with 15 bases left between them. CDR1 is SGHRS and CDR2 is YFSETQ in the germline V gene. The CDR3 runs 16 residues. CDR3: CASSLELRGGKETQYF. The CDR3 DNA follows: TGCGCCAGCAGCTTGGAGCTCAGGGGCGGAAAAGAGACCCAGTACTTC.

In this sample, this clonotype turned up many times. V and J are TRBV29-1 and TRBJ1-2; the match to TRBD1 covers 9 bases. Trimming cost V 4 bases and J 2 bases; bases outside gene matches: 2. The CDR3 extends over 13 amino acids. Germline assignment: CDR1 SQVTM and CDR2 ANQGSEA. The CDR3 coding sequence is TGCAGCGTTGTGGGACAGGGAAACTATGGCTACACCTTC. Amino acids: CSVVGQGNYGYTF.

Only a few counts were recorded for this clonotype. This rearrangement joins TRBV18 to TRBJ1-6, with D maybe TRBD1 (6 bases). The germline V gene encodes CDR1 KGHSH and CDR2 LQKENI. Trimming took 4 bases from V and 8 from J, leaving 12 bases between them. The CDR3 length is 14 residues. The CDR3 here is CASSQQGLDSPLHF. CDR3 in DNA: TGTGCCAGCTCACAACAGGGTTTGGATTCACCCCTCCACTTT.

This clonotype was counted at least ten times. The chain joins TRBV27 to TRBJ2-1; a weak D match, TRBD2 (5 bases). The CDR3 spans 15 residues. The V end lost 0 bases, the J end lost 3 bases, and 9 bases lay between the germline ends. Germline V lookup: CDR1 MNHEY, CDR2 SMNVEV (reference sequence). CDR3 nucleotide sequence: TGTGCCAGCAGTTTATCGTCTAGCAACTACAATGAGCAGTTCTTC. Amino acid sequence: CASSLSSSNYNEQFF.

This clonotype was seen more than once but under ten times. The chain employs TRBV7-9 and TRBJ2-3, with TRBD2 identical over 14 bases. The germline gives CDR1 SEHNR, CDR2 FQNEAQ (reference sequence). J gave up 0 bases and V 8 bases, and 4 bases lay outside the gene matches. The CDR3 covers 16 residues. The CDR3 DNA follows: TGTGCCAGCGGGACTAGCGGGGGACCTAGCACAGATACGCAGTATTTT. This codes for CASGTSGGPSTDTQYF.

This clonotype came up a few times. V is TRBV29-1 and J is TRBJ2-7; D may be TRBD1 or TRBD2 (5 bases each). CDR3 length: 13 residues. CDR1 SQVTM and CDR2 ANQGSEA come from the germline V gene. Trimming left V 3 bases short and J 7 bases short, with 16 bases between. CDR3 nucleotides: TGCAGCGTTGATCAGGATGGGACGGGAGAGCAGTACTTC. It codes for CSVDQDGTGEQYF.

The chain joins TRBV20-1 to TRBJ2-1; 11 bases are shared with TRBD2. Losses at the gene ends were 1 base for V and 4 bases for J; bases not matched to a gene: 0. Germline V gene sequence: CDR1 DFQATT, CDR2 SNEGSKA (reference sequence). This CDR3 comprises 14 residues. The CDR3 region is CSARASGRYNEQFF. CDR3 coding DNA: TGCAGTGCTAGAGCTAGCGGGAGGTACAATGAGCAGTTCTTC.